This TCR beta chain was captured in a study of regulatory T cells in long-lasting Graves disease. Study-wide findings and caveats: TCR diversity was lower in persistent Graves' patients (versus newly diagnosed ones). It was in persistent disease that TRBV28, TRBJ1-2 and TRBJ2-5 were favored.

Relying on iRepertoire HTBI primers and Arm-PCR of CDR3 regions, the team built TCR beta libraries. TCRdb itself ran the multiplex PCR reads through MiXCR, one entry per CDR3 protein. Altogether around 400,000 distinct CDR3 sequences are present, around 20% being singletons, with the ten largest covering 13% to 15%. Time point described: persistent/refractory GD, antithyroid drugs over 5 years with positive TRAb. From PBMCs, RNA was extracted and then used to make the TCR library. CDR1 MNHNS and CDR2 SASEGT come from the germline V gene. The CDR3 spans 17 residues. V was trimmed by 6 bases and J by 0 bases, leaving 18 bases between them. This clonotype was seen ten or more times. Its target is unknown.

This receptor was taken from a female donor with Graves disease. The V call is TRBV6-1, the J call TRBJ1-3; D gene uncertain. Here the sequenced sample was peripheral blood mononuclear cells (PBMCs), taken when the disease was refractory, from a patient treated with antithyroid drugs. The CDR3 reads CASRSTPTASSGNTIYF. The CDR3 region has the DNA TGTGCCAGCAGGTCGACCCCGACGGCCAGCTCTGGAAACACCATATATTTT.